This T cell receptor (beta chain) is drawn from a study of PD-L1 blockade in urothelial cancer. For this clone: Other DNA variants within this sample encode the same CDR3.

TCRdb's copy holds only in-frame clones and misses some; the assay was immunoSEQ multiplex PCR. The top ten clones hold 11% of a sample with some 22,000 clones, about 90% of them seen once. As to time point: peripheral blood 6 weeks after treatment start. CDR3 length equals 15 residues. The germline gives CDR1 ENHRY, CDR2 SYGVKD. J gave up 3 bases and V 3 bases, and 0 bases lay outside the gene matches. This TCR was sampled from a woman aged 55-70 years with urothelial cancer. The input for sequencing was PBMCs, taken around atezolizumab (anti-PD-L1) treatment. V is TRBV10-3 and J is TRBJ2-2, with TRBD2 matching 11 bases. CDR3 DNA: TGTGCCATCAGTGAACTAGCGGGGGACACCGGGGAGCTGTTTTTT. Amino acid sequence: CAISELAGDTGELFF.